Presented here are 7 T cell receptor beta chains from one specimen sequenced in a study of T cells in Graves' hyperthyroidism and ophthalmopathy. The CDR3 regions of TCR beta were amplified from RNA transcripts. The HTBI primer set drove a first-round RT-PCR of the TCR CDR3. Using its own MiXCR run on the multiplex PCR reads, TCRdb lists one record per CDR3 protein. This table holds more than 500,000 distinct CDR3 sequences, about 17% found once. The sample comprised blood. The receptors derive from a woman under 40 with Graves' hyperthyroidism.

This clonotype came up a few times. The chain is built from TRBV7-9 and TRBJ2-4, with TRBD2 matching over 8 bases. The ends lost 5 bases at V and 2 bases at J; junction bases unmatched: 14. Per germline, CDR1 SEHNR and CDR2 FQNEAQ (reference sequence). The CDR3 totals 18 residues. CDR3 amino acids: CASSPTQGLVITKNIQYF. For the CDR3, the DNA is TGTGCCAGCAGCCCAACCCAGGGACTAGTTATAACCAAAAACATTCAGTACTTC.

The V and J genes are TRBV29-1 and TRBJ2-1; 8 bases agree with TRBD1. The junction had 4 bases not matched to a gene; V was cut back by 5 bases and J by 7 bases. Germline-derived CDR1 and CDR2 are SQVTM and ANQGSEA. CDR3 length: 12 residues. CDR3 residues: CSVSGGGNEQFF. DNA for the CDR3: TGCAGCGTTTCAGGGGGCGGGAATGAGCAGTTCTTC.

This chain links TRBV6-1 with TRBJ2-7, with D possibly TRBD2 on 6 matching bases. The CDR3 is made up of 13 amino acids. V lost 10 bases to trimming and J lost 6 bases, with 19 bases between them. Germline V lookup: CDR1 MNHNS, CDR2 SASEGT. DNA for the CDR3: TGTGCCACCTCCCGGGAGATAGTGGGCGAGCAGTACTTC. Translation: CATSREIVGEQYF.

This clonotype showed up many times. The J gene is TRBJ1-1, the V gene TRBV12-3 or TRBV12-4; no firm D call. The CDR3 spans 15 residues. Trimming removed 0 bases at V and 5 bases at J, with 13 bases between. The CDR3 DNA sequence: TGTGCCAGCAGTTTAGCGCTCGGACTTGGGACTGAAGCTTTCTTT. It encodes CASSLALGLGTEAFF.

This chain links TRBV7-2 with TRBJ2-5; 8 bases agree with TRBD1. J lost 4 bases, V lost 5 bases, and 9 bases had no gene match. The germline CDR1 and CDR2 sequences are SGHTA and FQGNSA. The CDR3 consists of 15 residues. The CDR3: CASSTRQGQGETQYF. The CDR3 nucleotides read TGTGCCAGCAGCACCCGACAGGGGCAGGGAGAGACCCAGTACTTC.

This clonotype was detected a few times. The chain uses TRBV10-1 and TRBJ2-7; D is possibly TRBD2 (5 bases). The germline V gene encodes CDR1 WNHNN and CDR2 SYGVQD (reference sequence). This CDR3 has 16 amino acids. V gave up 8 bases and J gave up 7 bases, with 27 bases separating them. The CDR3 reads CASSGIKEVGTGEQYF. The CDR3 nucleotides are TGCGCCAGCTCGGGGATAAAGGAGGTCGGTACGGGGGAGCAGTACTTC.

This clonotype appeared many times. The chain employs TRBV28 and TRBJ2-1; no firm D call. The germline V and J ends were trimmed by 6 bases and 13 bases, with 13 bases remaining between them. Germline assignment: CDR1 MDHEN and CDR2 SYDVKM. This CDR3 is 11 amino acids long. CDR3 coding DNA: TGTGCCAGCAGCATCGACTCTGAACAGTTCTTC. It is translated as CASSIDSEQFF.